This T cell receptor beta chain was found in a study of OX40 agonist ivuxolimab in advanced cancers. Repertoires were generated with immunoSEQ multiplex PCR, while TCRdb's copy carries only in-frame clones and drops some. Among some 58,000 clones listed, approximately 83% were seen once. This CDR3 comprises 14 residues. V lost 6 bases and J lost 1; bases outside the gene matches: 5. Germline CDR1 is WSHSY and CDR2 is SAAADI. Findings and limits, study-wide: Antigen targets of the expanded peripheral T cells went undetermined. Partial responders treated at 0.1-3.0 mg/kg exhibited clonal expansion among the lowest measured.

As to this clone: Its antigen is not identified.

The sequence was collected from an adult with an advanced solid tumor such as melanoma, head and neck, liver or kidney cancer. Source: CD4+ or CD8+ T cells sorted from blood, taken in a trial of the OX40 agonist ivuxolimab. The chain carries TRBV10-2 and TRBJ1-1; TRBD1 agrees at 7 bases. The CDR3, as DNA: TGCGCCAGCAGCGGAGGGGGCTGGAACACTGAAGCTTTCTTT. Protein sequence: CASSGGGWNTEAFF.